This TCR beta chain was sequenced during a study of blood T cells in healthy people across ages. With a J-beta primer mix and a sample-barcoded 5' primer, a second PCR ran roughly 6 to 11 cycles. TCRdb called the 5' RACE reads again in MiXCR, with one record for every CDR3 protein. This table holds about 840,000 distinct CDR3 sequences, approximately 32% found once. This clonotype was observed many times. What it recognizes is unknown. The trim removed 4 bases at V and 2 bases at J, leaving 6 bases unmatched. The germline V gene has CDR1 LGHDT and CDR2 YNNKEL (reference sequence). CDR3 length: 15 residues. Study-wide results and caveats: No conclusive comparison of naive versus antigen-experienced cells was possible with unsorted PBMCs.

These data also formed part of another study, on T cells of mothers and their children. According to that study: The people who donated were a few healthy Caucasian mothers and their six children.

This TCR derives from a middle-aged woman in good health. Input material: blood. The J gene is TRBJ2-7, the V gene TRBV3-1; 9 bases are a match to TRBD2. CDR3 DNA sequence: TGTGCCAGCAGCCCCAGGACTAGCGTCACCTACGAGCAGTACTTC. It encodes CASSPRTSVTYEQYF.